The clone carrying this TCR beta chain was detected ten times or more. Its specificity is unknown. This entry belongs to a study of T cell repertoires in cytomegalovirus infection. Study information: Signatures in public TCR beta sequences pointed to both CMV infection and matching HLA type. The study, taken as a whole, reports: HLA-C-restricted CMV clonotypes gave the most frequent clonotype in two of eight donors. Adding up the frequency of public TCR beta families identified people who carried CMV plus the relevant HLA.

TCRdb fed the reads into MiXCR, producing one record per CDR3 protein. The repertoire includes around 350,000 distinct CDR3 sequences, around 18% of them detected once, and under 9% sits in the top ten. The sample comprised PBMCs. The source of this sequence is a human donor in good health (CMV status not recorded). Some clones in this sample may be carry-over from other donors' samples.

Here the CDR3 reads CASSLAEGLAGTTDTQYF. The CDR3 bases are TGTGCCAGCAGCTTAGCGGAAGGACTAGCGGGAACGACAGATACGCAGTATTTT. V and J are TRBV11-3 and TRBJ2-3, with 12 bases that match TRBD2. This CDR3 has 18 amino acids. With 1 base clipped from V and 3 bases from J, the junction kept 8 bases outside the gene matches. CDR1 SGHNT and CDR2 YENEEA come from the germline V gene.